The 21 T cell receptor beta chains below come from one sample, sequenced in a study of a mutant IDH1 vaccine in newly diagnosed glioma. As for time point: week 5, during vaccination. Doses of 300 ug of mutant IDH1 20-mer peptide were given with topical imiquimod. These receptors' antigens are unknown. Only in-frame clones appear in the TCRdb table, and some are missing; sequencing was by immunoSEQ multiplex PCR. The sample records about 42,000 clones, 70% to 90% being singletons. The sample in question was PBMCs, obtained from a glioma patient whose treatment included an IDH1 peptide vaccine. The receptor source for this set is a man aged 35 to 55 with glioma.

V and J are TRBV5-6 and TRBJ1-2, with D possibly matching TRBD1 (5 bases). The length of the CDR3 is 13 residues. Germline CDR1 SGHDT, CDR2 YYEEEE. The V end was cut by 3 bases, the J end by 4 bases, with 10 bases between. CDR3 coding DNA: TGTGCCAGCAGCTCAACAGGTGCCTATGGCTACACCTTC. It is translated as CASSSTGAYGYTF. Filled out from reference TRBV5-6 and TRBJ1-2, the complete variable domain reads DAGVTQSPTHLIKTRGQQVTLRCSPKSGHDTVSWYQQALGQGPQFIFQYYEEEERQRGNFPDRFSGHQFPNYSSELNVNALLLGDSALYLCASSSTGAYGYTFGSGTRLTVV.

V usage is TRBV5-1 and J usage is TRBJ1-2; TRBD1 agrees at 10 bases. V was clipped by 2 bases and J by 10 bases; unmatched bases: 11. Germline V gene sequence: CDR1 SGHRS, CDR2 YFSETQ. The length of the CDR3 is 15 residues. The CDR3 loop is CASSFSPGQGTIYTF. As DNA, the CDR3 is TGCGCCAGCAGCTTTTCCCCGGGACAGGGGACGATCTACACCTTC. The full variable domain, completed using reference TRBV5-1 and TRBJ1-2, is KAGVTQTPRYLIKTRGQQVTLSCSPISGHRSVSWYQQTPGQGLQFLFEYFSETQRNKGNFPGRFSGRQFSNSRSEMNVSTLELGDSALYLCASSFSPGQGTIYTFGSGTRLTVV.

This clone appeared once. The chain uses TRBV6-5 and TRBJ1-5; D uncertain. Between the trimmed V and J ends, which lost 0 bases and 1 base, there was a span of 10 bases. The germline V gene has CDR1 MNHEY and CDR2 SVGAGI. CDR3 length equals 16 residues. The CDR3 nucleotides are TGTGCCAGCAGTTACTCTATCGTGGGGAGCAATCAGCCCCAGCATTTT. Residues: CASSYSIVGSNQPQHF.

The J gene is TRBJ2-5, the V gene TRBV5-4; D ambiguous. Germline CDR1 SGHNT, CDR2 YYREEE (reference sequence). The CDR3 is 13 residues long. The V end lost 0 bases, the J end lost 5 bases, and 8 bases lay between the germline ends. The CDR3 sequence is CASSLVYDETQYF. Written as DNA, the CDR3 is TGTGCCAGCAGCTTGGTCTACGACGAGACCCAGTACTTC.

This clone was seen once. The chain uses TRBV19 and TRBJ2-7; tentatively, D is TRBD1 (5 bases). From germline, CDR1 is LNHDA and CDR2 SQIVND (reference sequence). The CDR3 has 15 amino acids. V shed 6 bases and J shed 2 bases, with 17 bases lying between them. The CDR3 loop is CASSHGLWGPYEQYF. CDR3 bases: TGTGCCAGTAGCCACGGGCTCTGGGGCCCCTACGAGCAGTACTTC.

V is TRBV5-1 and J is TRBJ2-7, with 7 bases that match TRBD2. In germline, CDR1 is SGHRS, CDR2 YFSETQ. The CDR3 consists of 15 residues. The V gene end was trimmed by 5 bases and the J gene end by 6 bases; junction bases not matched to a gene: 14. In DNA form, the CDR3 reads TGCGCCAGCAGAGGGCGGCGGACTAGTGTGTCCGAGCAGTACTTC. Its protein is CASRGRRTSVSEQYF.

In its sample, this clone was seen once. The chain recombines TRBV27 with TRBJ2-7; a possible D gene is TRBD2 (5 bases). Germline-derived CDR1 and CDR2 are MNHEY and SMNVEV (reference sequence). V was trimmed by 9 bases and J by 5 bases, leaving 17 bases between them. The CDR3 runs 13 residues. In DNA form, the CDR3 reads TGTGCCAGTAAATCTTGGAGCGGAGACGAGCAGTACTTC. Encoded protein: CASKSWSGDEQYF.

The rearrangement uses TRBV7-8 and TRBJ2-7; D is possibly TRBD1 or TRBD2 (5 bases each). Germline V lookup: CDR1 SGHVS, CDR2 FQNEAQ. V lost 3 bases and J lost 3, with 12 bases in between. The CDR3 extends over 14 amino acids. This chain's CDR3 is CASSFPGPFYEQYF. The CDR3, as DNA: TGTGCCAGCAGCTTTCCGGGACCGTTCTACGAGCAGTACTTC.

The CDR3 DNA reads TGCGCCAGCAGCCCTTCAGCGGGATCGAACACCGGGGAGCTGTTTTTT. Translation: CASSPSAGSNTGELFF. The chain uses TRBV4-1 and TRBJ2-2; 7 bases fit TRBD2. The V segment lost 4 bases and the J segment 0 bases; nucleotides outside the gene matches: 5. CDR1 and CDR2 from the germline V gene are MGHRA and YSYEKL. There are 16 residues in the CDR3.

The J gene is TRBJ1-1, the V gene TRBV19; perhaps TRBD1 as D (6 bases). The CDR3 extends over 13 amino acids. The V gene's germline CDR1 is LNHDA and CDR2 SQIVND (reference sequence). Trimming shortened V by 5 bases and J by 5 bases, and 12 bases separated the two germline ends. CDR3 protein: CASSFDTGTEAFF. In DNA, the CDR3 is TGTGCCAGTAGTTTCGACACAGGGACTGAAGCTTTCTTT.

The chain links TRBV5-1 to TRBJ1-3, with 8 bases identical to TRBD1. Looked up from germline, CDR1 is SGHRS and CDR2 is YFSETQ. The CDR3 is made up of 16 amino acids. J lost 4 bases, V lost 4 bases, and 10 bases had no gene match. DNA of the CDR3: TGCGCCAGCAGCACAACCCAGGGGGCTCGGGGAAACACCATATATTTT. This gives the protein CASSTTQGARGNTIYF.

A remark on this clone: Its ends do not fully match the called genes, so a read error is possible. The rearrangement joins TRBV11-3 to TRBJ2-7, with D uncertain. CDR1 SGHNT and CDR2 YENEEA come from the germline V gene. This CDR3 comprises 13 residues. The CDR3 is CASSLEGQKDLYF. The CDR3 DNA is TGTGCCAGCAGCTTAGAAGGTCAGAAGGACCTTTATTTC. Combining the CDR3 with reference TRBV11-3 and TRBJ2-7 gives the whole variable domain EAGVVQSPRYKIIEKKQPVAFWCNPISGHNTLYWYLQNLGQGPELLIRYENEEAVDDSQLPKDRFSAERLKGVDSTLKIQPAELGDSAVYLCASSLEGQKDLYFGPGTRLTVT.

The V gene is TRBV5-1, the J gene TRBJ1-4; 11 positions agree with TRBD1. The CDR3 length is 15 residues. Unmatched junction bases numbered 5, after V lost 4 bases and J lost 6 bases. CDR1 SGHRS and CDR2 YFSETQ come from the germline V gene. CDR3 sequence: CASSPGQGADEKLFF. The DNA of the CDR3 is TGCGCCAGCAGCCCTGGACAGGGGGCGGATGAAAAACTGTTTTTT. Using reference TRBV5-1 and TRBJ1-4 for the parts outside the CDR3, the full variable domain is KAGVTQTPRYLIKTRGQQVTLSCSPISGHRSVSWYQQTPGQGLQFLFEYFSETQRNKGNFPGRFSGRQFSNSRSEMNVSTLELGDSALYLCASSPGQGADEKLFFGSGTQLSVL.

The gene calls are TRBV10-3 and TRBJ2-3; 7 bases are a match to TRBD1. The CDR3 is made up of 18 amino acids. V was pared by 2 bases and J by 2 bases, with 13 bases of the junction left unmatched. Germline CDR1 is ENHRY and CDR2 is SYGVKD. The CDR3 coding sequence is TGTGCCATCAGTGAGACACAACTCACAGGGGCCCTCACAGATACGCAGTATTTT. Its translation: CAISETQLTGALTDTQYF.

This rearrangement joins TRBV6-6 to TRBJ2-7; 7 nucleotides match TRBD1. The CDR3 extends over 14 amino acids. Trimming at V came to 5 bases and at J to 3 bases, leaving 7 bases not matched to a gene. Germline lookup yields CDR1 MNHNY and CDR2 SVGAGI (reference sequence). CDR3 sequence (DNA): TGTGCCAGCAGTCTCAGACAGGGTGACTACGAGCAGTACTTC. Protein product: CASSLRQGDYEQYF.

The chain has TRBV9 and TRBJ2-6; TRBD2 is a possible D gene (6 bases). Trimming removed 1 base at V and 2 bases at J, with 13 bases between. This CDR3 has 17 residues. Germline loops: CDR1 SGDLS, CDR2 YYNGEE. The chain's CDR3 is CASSVIGGRTGANVLTF. The CDR3 nucleotides are TGTGCCAGCAGCGTAATAGGAGGGCGGACTGGGGCCAACGTCCTGACTTTC. Together with reference TRBV9 and TRBJ2-6, the CDR3 gives the full variable domain: DSGVTQTPKHLITATGQRVTLRCSPRSGDLSVYWYQQSLDQGLQFLIQYYNGEERAKGNILERFSAQQFPDLHSELNLSSLELGDSALYFCASSVIGGRTGANVLTFGAGSRLTVL.

To note about this clone: A junction end diverges from the germline sequence, so it may reflect a read error. This CDR3 reads CASSLLGNQETQYF. The DNA of the CDR3 is TGTGCTAGCAGCTTACTGGGCAACCAAGAGACCCAGTACTTC. The J gene is TRBJ2-5, the V gene TRBV7-7; D unclear. Germline V gene lookup returns CDR1 SSHAT and CDR2 FNYEAQ (reference sequence). The CDR3 length is 14 residues.

The chain uses TRBV7-6 and TRBJ2-1; D remains ambiguous. V shed 5 bases and J shed 5 bases, with 7 bases lying between them. Germline lookup yields CDR1 SGHVS and CDR2 FNYEAQ. CDR3 length equals 12 residues. The CDR3 spells CASSPDNNEQFF. CDR3 nucleotides: TGTGCCAGCAGCCCCGATAACAATGAGCAGTTCTTC.

V gene TRBV10-3 combines with J gene TRBJ2-7; the D gene is possibly TRBD1 (5 bases). The CDR3 length is 14 residues. Trimming cost V 6 bases and J 7 bases, with 19 bases left between them. Germline CDR1 reads ENHRY; CDR2 reads SYGVKD. The CDR3 DNA reads as TGTGCCATCAGGAAAGGGGCGGCCGTGATTGAGCAGTACTTC. This encodes CAIRKGAAVIEQYF.

The V call is TRBV5-1, the J call TRBJ2-5, with D tentatively TRBD2 (6 bases). Trimming removed 0 bases at V and 4 bases at J, with 10 bases between. CDR3 size: 14 residues. Per germline, CDR1 SGHRS and CDR2 YFSETQ. In DNA form, the CDR3 reads TGCGCCAGCAGCTTGGGAGGAGGGTTAGAGACCCAGTACTTC. Translation: CASSLGGGLETQYF.

The chain carries TRBV2 and TRBJ2-3, with 12 nucleotides matching TRBD2. Germline-derived CDR1 and CDR2 are SNHLY and FYNNEI. The junction had 11 bases not matched to a gene; V was cut back by 10 bases and J by 6 bases. The CDR3 consists of 15 residues. The chain's CDR3 is CATTRLAGVSDTQYF. Written as DNA, the CDR3 is TGTGCCACCACGAGACTAGCGGGAGTGTCGGATACGCAGTATTTT.